This T cell receptor beta chain was captured by sequencing in a study of identical twins. V dropped 2 bases and J dropped 0 bases, with 14 bases sitting between them. This CDR3 comprises 16 residues. One entry per CDR3 protein results from TCRdb running MiXCR on the 5' RACE reads. In the table there are fewer than 450,000 distinct CDR3 sequences, roughly 9% of which are singletons. The origin of this receptor is a woman aged 50 to 65 in good health. This chain joins TRBV12-3 or TRBV12-4 and TRBJ2-7, with D possibly matching TRBD2 (6 bases). What was sequenced was naive T cells sorted from blood. The CDR3 sequence is CASSLSLGGNSYEQYF. The CDR3 region has the DNA TGTGCCAGCAGTTTATCATTGGGAGGCAACTCCTACGAGCAGTACTTC.